These 18 T cell receptor beta chains were all obtained from the same sample, sequenced in a study of OX40 agonist ivuxolimab in advanced cancers. This table comes from immunoSEQ multiplex PCR, and its TCRdb copy is limited to in-frame clones, with some not included. The sample includes some 90,000 clones, about nine tenths of them seen just once. This specimen was CD4+ or CD8+ T cells sorted from blood, taken in a trial of the OX40 agonist ivuxolimab. The receptors were sampled from an adult with an advanced solid tumor such as melanoma, head and neck, liver or kidney cancer.

This clone was detected only a few times. The chain carries TRBV5-1 and TRBJ2-2, with 8 bases that match TRBD1. V shed 4 bases, J shed 2 bases, and the junction held 7 bases outside the gene matches. This CDR3 has 16 amino acids. The germline V gene has CDR1 SGHRS and CDR2 YFSETQ. In DNA form, the CDR3 reads TGCGCCAGCAGCGAGCGGACAGGGTTTAACACCGGGGAGCTGTTTTTT. Encoded protein: CASSERTGFNTGELFF.

This clone has a single count. The rearrangement joins TRBV15 to TRBJ1-4; D unclear. Germline V lookup: CDR1 LNHNV, CDR2 YYDKDF (reference sequence). The CDR3 runs 15 residues. V was clipped by 3 bases and J by 5 bases, with 13 bases between them. For the CDR3, the DNA is TGTGCCACCAGCAGCGAAGCAAGGAAGAATGAAAAACTGTTTTTT. Its protein product is CATSSEARKNEKLFF.

The chain carries TRBV2 and TRBJ2-7; no clear D. V gave up 4 bases and J gave up 2 bases, with 9 bases separating them. Germline assignment: CDR1 SNHLY and CDR2 FYNNEI. The CDR3 length is 13 residues. The CDR3 spells CASSAVQTYEQYF. Here the CDR3 DNA reads TGTGCCAGCAGTGCTGTACAGACCTACGAGCAGTACTTC.

This CDR3 reads CASSWGDGNQPQHF. CDR3 in DNA: TGCGCCAGCAGCTGGGGAGACGGAAATCAGCCCCAGCATTTT. The rearrangement links TRBV5-1 to TRBJ1-5; D unresolved. CDR1 is SGHRS and CDR2 is YFSETQ in the germline V gene. V shed 3 bases and J shed 4 bases, with 11 bases lying between them. This CDR3 has 14 amino acids. The variable domain in full, with the rest retrieved from reference TRBV5-1 and TRBJ1-5, is KAGVTQTPRYLIKTRGQQVTLSCSPISGHRSVSWYQQTPGQGLQFLFEYFSETQRNKGNFPGRFSGRQFSNSRSEMNVSTLELGDSALYLCASSWGDGNQPQHFGDGTRLSIL.

This rearrangement joins TRBV11-2 to TRBJ1-2; D ambiguous. The CDR3 is 13 amino acids. V lost 8 bases, J lost 2 bases, and 12 bases lay in between. From germline, CDR1 is SGHAT and CDR2 FQNNGV. The CDR3 loop reads CASGLQSNYGYTF. The CDR3 nucleotides are TGTGCCAGCGGACTACAGTCGAACTATGGCTACACCTTC.

V is TRBV5-1 and J is TRBJ2-7; D unresolved. The CDR3 runs 14 residues. The V end was cut by 3 bases, the J end by 5 bases, with 15 bases between. CDR1 is SGHRS, CDR2 YFSETQ, per germline. The CDR3, as DNA: TGCGCCAGCAGCTCCCGGACCCAATCCCACGAGCAGTACTTC. Residues: CASSSRTQSHEQYF.

The rearrangement uses TRBV10-3 and TRBJ1-5; D gene uncertain. Trimming pared 0 bases from V and 6 bases from J, leaving 9 bases between. The germline V gene has CDR1 ENHRY and CDR2 SYGVKD. There are 14 residues in the CDR3. The CDR3 reads CAISESGGGQPQHF. The CDR3 nucleotides are TGTGCCATCAGTGAGTCAGGTGGTGGTCAGCCCCAGCATTTT.

This chain uses TRBV2 with TRBJ2-1; D is possibly TRBD1 or TRBD2 (5 bases each). Trimming stripped 8 bases from V and 5 bases from J, with 16 bases between. From germline, CDR1 is SNHLY and CDR2 FYNNEI. The CDR3 spans 14 residues. The CDR3 loop reads CASGGRVGHNEQFF. CDR3 sequence (DNA): TGTGCCAGCGGGGGACGGGTGGGTCACAATGAGCAGTTCTTC.

V and J are TRBV30 and TRBJ2-7; no definite D call. The CDR3 length is 11 residues. Germline lookup yields CDR1 GTSNPN and CDR2 SVGIG (reference sequence). Trimming pared 4 bases from V and 4 bases from J, leaving 8 bases between. CDR3 protein: CAWTTAYEQYF. The CDR3, as DNA: TGTGCCTGGACTACAGCTTACGAGCAGTACTTC.

The chain joins TRBV6-1 to TRBJ2-2; D may be TRBD1 (6 bases). In germline, CDR1 is MNHNS, CDR2 SASEGT. V was cut by 6 bases and J by 7 bases, with 12 bases left in between. This CDR3 is built from 13 residues. CDR3 DNA: TGTGCCAGCAGCTTCAGGGGTCACGGGGAGCTGTTTTTT. Translation gives CASSFRGHGELFF.

This clone has a single count. The genes are TRBV6-5 and TRBJ2-7, with 12 nucleotides matching TRBD2. Looked up from germline, CDR1 is MNHEY and CDR2 is SVGAGI. V trimming: 1 base; J trimming: 2 bases; junction bases outside the gene matches: 3. The CDR3 is made up of 16 amino acids. The CDR3, as DNA: TGTGCCAGCAGTTACTGGGCTAGCGGGGGGGCCTACGAGCAGTACTTC. It translates to CASSYWASGGAYEQYF.

This chain links TRBV15 with TRBJ1-4; TRBD1 matches 8 bases. Germline V gives CDR1 LNHNV, CDR2 YYDKDF (reference sequence). The CDR3 covers 15 residues. J was trimmed by 7 bases and V by 1 base; bases with no gene match: 5. The CDR3 here is CATSRAGGLSEKLFF. The CDR3 coding sequence is TGTGCCACCAGCAGAGCAGGGGGCTTGAGTGAAAAACTGTTTTTT.

The chain uses TRBV29-1 and TRBJ2-1; TRBD2 might be the D (5 bases). The CDR3 covers 13 residues. Per the germline V gene, CDR1 is SQVTM and CDR2 is ANQGSEA. The germline V and J ends were trimmed by 3 bases and 7 bases, with 13 bases remaining between them. CDR3 region: CSVDGRGLNEQFF. As DNA, the CDR3 is TGCAGCGTTGATGGTCGGGGTCTTAATGAGCAGTTCTTC.

Comments on this clone: One end of the junction does not line up with germline, which may come from a read error. The sample carries other DNA sequences with the same CDR3. The chain combines TRBV30 with TRBJ2-6; 10 nucleotides align to TRBD1. The CDR3 loop spans 17 amino acids. CDR1 is GTSNPN and CDR2 is SVGIG in the germline V gene (reference sequence). CDR3 in DNA: TGTGCCTGGAGTGTAGACAGGGGGCAGGGTGGGGCCAACGTCCTGACTTTT. The encoded protein is CAWSVDRGQGGANVLTF.

The sample holds one count of this clone. This rearrangement joins TRBV27 to TRBJ2-2, with 7 nucleotides matching TRBD1. V was clipped by 2 bases and J by 5 bases; unmatched bases: 5. Germline CDR1 MNHEY, CDR2 SMNVEV (reference sequence). The CDR3 contains 15 residues. The CDR3 DNA sequence: TGTGCCAGCAGTTTAGACAGGGCGGGTACCGGGGAGCTGTTTTTT. Protein product: CASSLDRAGTGELFF.

This rearrangement joins TRBV10-3 to TRBJ1-2; TRBD1 agrees at 7 bases. Trimming at V came to 10 bases and at J to 6 bases, leaving 8 bases not matched to a gene. The CDR3 covers 12 residues. Germline V CDR1 and CDR2: ENHRY, SYGVKD. The CDR3 coding sequence is TGTGCCAGCGAGGGGACAGACCATGGCTACACCTTC. Amino acids: CASEGTDHGYTF.

This clone was picked up one time. The chain employs TRBV5-1 and TRBJ2-7; 14 nucleotides line up with TRBD2. Losses at the gene ends were 4 bases for V and 0 bases for J; bases not matched to a gene: 12. Germline-derived CDR1 and CDR2 are SGHRS and YFSETQ. The CDR3 consists of 19 residues. CDR3 amino acids: CASSGGPGLAGVSSYEQYF. The CDR3 DNA sequence: TGCGCCAGCAGCGGAGGACCGGGACTAGCGGGGGTGAGCTCCTACGAGCAGTACTTC.

This rearrangement joins TRBV18 to TRBJ1-5, with 8 bases lining up with TRBD1. The trim removed 5 bases at V and 2 bases at J, leaving 5 bases unmatched. This CDR3 has 15 amino acids. Germline lookup yields CDR1 KGHSH and CDR2 LQKENI. The CDR3 DNA is TGTGCCAGCTCATCGACAGGGGCAGGCAATCAGCCCCAGCATTTT. It yields the protein CASSSTGAGNQPQHF.